These T cell receptor beta chains were read from a single sample in a study of blood T cells in healthy people across ages. TCRdb reanalysed the 5' RACE reads using MiXCR and keeps one entry per CDR3 protein. Among roughly 860,000 distinct CDR3 sequences listed, around 68% were seen once. The sample was blood. These receptors were obtained from a man aged 25-45 years in good health. CDR3s include the opening cysteine and the closing phenylalanine or tryptophan. The D gene is left open where the match is weak. For some rows the clone size is stated as once, few or many, or as a class when expanded; others skip it.

CDR3 protein: CASSVTGTGDEQFF; CDR3 DNA: TGTGCCAGCAGCGTAACCGGGACAGGGGATGAGCAGTTCTTC; J gene: TRBJ2-1; D gene: TRBD1; V gene: TRBV7-6; CDR3 length: 14; clone size: .
CDR3 protein: CRAFRGGATDTQYF; CDR3 DNA: TGCAGGGCCTTCCGGGGGGGCGCGACAGATACGCAGTATTTT; J gene: TRBJ2-3; D gene: TRBD2; V gene: TRBV20-1; CDR3 length: 14; clone size: .
CDR3 protein: CASSLVFEEQYF; CDR3 DNA: TGCGCCAGCAGCTTGGTATTTGAAGAGCAGTACTTC; J gene: TRBJ2-5; D gene: .; V gene: TRBV5-1; CDR3 length: 12; clone size: .
CDR3 protein: CASGQGKNSPLHF; CDR3 DNA: TGTGCCAGCGGACAGGGGAAGAATTCACCCCTCCACTTT; J gene: TRBJ1-6; D gene: TRBD1; V gene: TRBV6-5; CDR3 length: 13; clone size: .
CDR3 protein: CASRGGTGGTNQPQHF; CDR3 DNA: TGTGCCAGCAGGGGAGGGACAGGGGGCACGAATCAGCCCCAGCATTTT; J gene: TRBJ1-5; D gene: TRBD1; V gene: TRBV25-1; CDR3 length: 16; clone size: .
CDR3 protein: CASSPQGAGGELFF; CDR3 DNA: TGTGCCAGCAGCCCACAAGGGGCGGGCGGGGAGCTGTTTTTT; J gene: TRBJ2-2; D gene: .; V gene: TRBV6-2/TRBV6-3; CDR3 length: 14; clone size: .
CDR3 protein: CASRGDRGNSPLHF; CDR3 DNA: TGTGCCAGCAGAGGAGACAGAGGCAACTCACCCCTCCACTTT; J gene: TRBJ1-6; D gene: .; V gene: TRBV6-6; CDR3 length: 14; clone size: few
CDR3 protein: CSVKEQGSSNQPQHF; CDR3 DNA: TGCAGCGTTAAGGAACAGGGGTCGAGCAATCAGCCCCAGCATTTT; J gene: TRBJ1-5; D gene: TRBD1; V gene: TRBV29-1; CDR3 length: 15; clone size: few
CDR3 protein: CASSEANGDYTF; CDR3 DNA: TGTGCCAGCAGTGAAGCGAACGGGGACTACACCTTC; J gene: TRBJ1-2; D gene: .; V gene: TRBV6-1; CDR3 length: 12; clone size: .
CDR3 protein: CASSYWRQYPLHF; CDR3 DNA: TGTGCCAGCAGTTACTGGCGACAGTACCCCCTCCACTTT; J gene: TRBJ1-6; D gene: .; V gene: TRBV6-5; CDR3 length: 13; clone size: .
CDR3 protein: CASSRIETQYF; CDR3 DNA: TGTGCCAGCAGCCGTATAGAGACCCAGTACTTC; J gene: TRBJ2-5; D gene: .; V gene: TRBV7-2; CDR3 length: 11; clone size: .
CDR3 protein: CAISDPGTSGGRGEQFF; CDR3 DNA: TGTGCCATCAGTGACCCCGGGACTAGCGGGGGTCGAGGGGAGCAGTTCTTC; J gene: TRBJ2-1; D gene: TRBD2; V gene: TRBV10-3; CDR3 length: 17; clone size: few
CDR3 protein: CASSSRGLAGLSEQFF; CDR3 DNA: TGTGCCAGCAGCAGTAGAGGACTAGCGGGGTTGAGTGAGCAGTTCTTC; J gene: TRBJ2-1; D gene: TRBD2; V gene: TRBV7-9; CDR3 length: 16; clone size: few
CDR3 protein: CASRSDRGMDGYTF; CDR3 DNA: TGTGCCAGCAGGTCCGACAGGGGAATGGATGGCTACACCTTC; J gene: TRBJ1-2; D gene: TRBD1; V gene: TRBV12-3/TRBV12-4; CDR3 length: 14; clone size: .
CDR3 protein: CASSSRTAPSGANVLTF; CDR3 DNA: TGTGCCAGCAGCTCGCGGACAGCTCCCTCTGGGGCCAACGTCCTGACTTTC; J gene: TRBJ2-6; D gene: .; V gene: TRBV11-1; CDR3 length: 17; clone size: few
CDR3 protein: CASSLVQHQETQFF; CDR3 DNA: TGTGCCAGCAGCTTAGTACAGCACCAAGAGACCCAGTTCTTC; J gene: TRBJ2-1; D gene: .; V gene: TRBV7-8; CDR3 length: 14; clone size: once
CDR3 protein: CASSLVVQFNEKLFF; CDR3 DNA: TGTGCCAGCAGCTTAGTGGTCCAGTTTAATGAAAAACTGTTTTTT; J gene: TRBJ1-4; D gene: .; V gene: TRBV7-9; CDR3 length: 15; clone size: .
CDR3 protein: CASSPGQAASYGYTF; CDR3 DNA: TGTGCCAGCTCACCTGGACAGGCCGCGAGCTATGGCTACACCTTC; J gene: TRBJ1-2; D gene: TRBD1; V gene: TRBV18; CDR3 length: 15; clone size: .
CDR3 protein: CASSLRGPSSYEQYF; CDR3 DNA: TGTGCCAGCAGTCTGAGGGGTCCTAGCTCCTACGAGCAGTACTTC; J gene: TRBJ2-7; D gene: .; V gene: TRBV13; CDR3 length: 15; clone size: .
CDR3 protein: CAISSEDNEQFF; CDR3 DNA: TGTGCCATCAGTTCGGAGGACAATGAGCAGTTCTTC; J gene: TRBJ2-1; D gene: .; V gene: TRBV10-3; CDR3 length: 12; clone size: few
CDR3 protein: CSAPLRGAYEQYF; CDR3 DNA: TGCAGTGCCCCCCTCAGGGGAGCCTACGAGCAGTACTTC; J gene: TRBJ2-7; D gene: .; V gene: TRBV20-1; CDR3 length: 13; clone size: .
CDR3 protein: CASSQDVTAFRGYTF; CDR3 DNA: TGTGCCAGCAGCCAAGATGTCACAGCCTTTCGAGGCTACACCTTC; J gene: TRBJ1-2; D gene: .; V gene: TRBV3-1; CDR3 length: 15; clone size: .